This T cell receptor (beta chain) appears in the sequencing data of a study of cytomegalovirus exposure and HLA in healthy donors (TCRdb year 2017). For context, the study as a whole: An earlier analysis of approximately 590 of the donors reported about 250 Gb of sequence data and 117 million unique TCR beta sequences from about 200 million T cells. Around 320 gigabases of sequencing data and approximately 80 million unique TCR sequences were included in an early release covering about 600 HLA-typed donors. Of the roughly 400 genotyped donors, around 81% fell in the genetic ancestry cluster associated with self-reported Caucasian donors. The study was designed to test whether signatures of past pathogen exposure could be identified by cataloging public T cell receptors. Using immunosequencing, the study profiled T cell repertoires from 640 or so subjects and related those repertoires to cytomegalovirus serostatus. In addition to the first cohort of roughly 700 subjects, a separate validation cohort of approximately 130 different subjects was used. The study combined high-throughput TCR immunosequencing, statistical association of individual TCRs with disease status, and machine learning to predict cytomegalovirus infection status. A later analysis re-examined previously published TCR beta repertoires from several hundred donors and added high-resolution HLA genotyping to investigate patterns of TCR occurrence. Rather than drawing on any new phenotypic data, the later analysis identified candidate immune exposures from TCR beta sequences and the way those sequences occurred across donors. An earlier analysis of a few hundred of the donors applied high-throughput TCR beta sequencing to assess whether each TCR beta V gene segment acted as functional or pseudogenic. Alongside the repertoire data, information on donor age, sex, ethnicity and CMV serostatus was compiled. In a later genetic analysis, genome-wide SNP genotypes for about 55% of the roughly 700 donors were used, and that subset was treated as a discovery cohort. All discovery cohort repertoires had been generated on a single sequencing platform. HLA typing covered class I and class II loci at four-digit resolution. The number of donors typed differed by locus, with 629-630 for A, B, C, DRB1 and DQB1, around 500 for DQA1, nearly 610 for DPA1, and some 440 for DPB1. Four to six DR-DQ haplotypes were handled as single units for association and clustering, since linkage in the cohort was strong. Among under 450 genotyped donors of the cohort, an average of about 240,000 unique TCR beta nucleotide sequences were sequenced per donor, roughly 20% of them non-productive. Study-wide findings and limitations: In the study, approximately 160 TCR beta chains were listed as associated with cytomegalovirus. A further reported finding was that TCR beta sequences accurately predicted the HLA-A and HLA-B alleles for most subjects in the first cohort. Only TCR beta chains were sequenced in this cohort, and the absence of alpha or paired-chain data limited detectable features. In a later analysis, HLA-associated TCR beta chains were found to be more clonally expanded and to have lower generation probabilities than equally common non-associated chains. Several of the top co-occurrence clusters appeared to be linked to parvovirus B19, influenza, CMV and Epstein-Barr virus, according to a later analysis. The classifier was reported to diagnose cytomegalovirus status with high specificity and sensitivity in both the original cohort and the validation cohort. According to a later analysis, most CMV-associated TCR beta chains appeared to be HLA-restricted, and the HLA associations seemed to be driven largely by CMV exposure. In a later analysis, the rate of TCR association differed among HLA loci, with DRB1 alleles having the most associated TCRs and HLA-C alleles having the fewest. Linkage disequilibrium might explain the correlated functional status among segregating V segments, but an unknown experimental factor could not be excluded. It was suggested by the authors that the approach could potentially be generalized to other disease states and immunological phenotypes. Most TCR sequences were seen in very few donors, while some public TCRs were found in many individuals. Compared with the 666-donor mean, donors in an Asian-associated ancestry cluster had fewer N-insertions in productive TCRs, according to a later genetic analysis. Because HLA typing was unavailable for some donors at each locus, only the typed subset was used in association tests. Three of the identified cytomegalovirus-associated TCR beta chains were confirmed in vitro to be specific for cytomegalovirus antigens. Because the 87-base-pair reads could not distinguish some IMGT-functional V segments, including TRBV6-2 and TRBV6-3, those segments were excluded. Roughly uniform sequencing depth across donors was assumed in presence/absence analyses, although this assumption may not hold. At a false discovery rate of 0.05, a later analysis linked under 20,000 TCR beta sequences to specific HLA alleles. When HLA alleles, especially DR and DQ, strongly co-occurred, TCR associations were difficult to assign to individual alleles. A later genetic analysis associated a missense DCLRE1C variant with V-gene and J-gene trimming of TCR beta chains, and an independent cohort replicated the association. A group of highly shared sequence variants was considered likely to be a technical artifact of the sequencing pipeline. In an earlier analysis of 500 to 650 of the donors, most TCR beta V segments appeared in productive rearrangements about 90% or about 30% of the time, broadly matching IMGT annotations. Because counts were too low, seventeen rarely observed V segments, including chromosome 9 orphons, were excluded from the earlier analysis of some 540 of the donors. The only immune exposure information available for the cohort was CMV serostatus.

Its CDR3 holds 16 amino acids, cysteine through phenylalanine. Only CDR3 DNA remains: 48 bases, in frame from the first base. The cohort was made up of about 670 healthy bone marrow donors. At the time of sampling, all cohort members were nominally healthy, though unrecorded immune exposures were likely present. The donor tested CMV seropositive and was one of the 289 seropositive cohort members. Every donor gave a peripheral blood sample, and the peripheral blood mononuclear cells from that sample were used for TCR beta sequencing. The Qiagen DNeasy Blood Extraction Kit was used to extract genomic DNA from the blood cell samples. The library was built by means of the immunoSEQ multiplex PCR assay. For the multiplex PCR, a mixture combining 60 forward primers for TCR Vbeta segments and 13 reverse primers for TCR Jbeta segments was used. Amplification of the CDR3 region of rearranged TCR beta genes was performed with a multiplex PCR assay on genomic DNA. The amplified TCR beta libraries were sequenced on the Illumina HiSeq System as 87-base-pair reads. From the authors' description of their analysis: In a later analysis, some 80 million unique TCR beta chains were counted across the 650 to 750 repertoires, and around 10 million of these chains were shared by at least two donors. To remove PCR and sequencing errors, raw reads were error-corrected and collapsed into unique sequences using a nearest-neighbor algorithm that merged closely related sequences. To assign V, D and J gene segments, CDR3 sequences were aligned to IMGT reference sequences. For a sequence to be retained, a match of at least six nucleotides to both a V gene segment and a J gene segment was required. A rearrangement was called productive if the CDR3 had no stop codons and remained in frame with V and J, and every other rearrangement was called non-productive. Following IMGT convention, CDR3 was defined as the stretch from the second conserved V-encoded cysteine to the conserved J-encoded phenylalanine. The earlier analysis of 500 to 650 of the donors excluded any sequence lacking an unambiguous match to a single V gene segment. An earlier analysis of fewer than 750 of the donors called V segments functional above 56.7% productive rearrangements and segregating when the between-donor standard deviation exceeded 5%. A statistical classification framework was developed to diagnose cytomegalovirus status using the catalog of TCR beta chain sequences. In a later analysis, V and J genes were assigned by comparing TCR nucleotide sequences against IMGT/GENE-DB human TR gene sequences. A later analysis assigned CDR3 sequences and most-parsimonious VDJ recombination scenarios with the TCRdist pipeline. In a later analysis, each TCR beta chain was defined by its CDR3 amino acid sequence together with its V-gene family, and reads without a unique V-gene family were excluded. As a way to deal with suspected cross-contamination and a sequencing artifact, a later analysis dropped more than 500 nucleotide sequences that were highly shared and had low generation probability. For each public chain, a later analysis derived a clonal expansion index from normalized ranks of inferred template counts within each repertoire. Generation probabilities in a later analysis came from a VDJ recombination model fitted to out-of-frame rearrangements, and those results were checked against IGoR. A later analysis scored TCR-TCR, TCR-HLA and TCR-CMV co-occurrence with hypergeometric tests, applying a repertoire-size bias correction to TCR pairs. A later analysis estimated false discovery rates by permuting HLA or CMV assignments 20 times. In a later analysis, co-occurring TCRs were grouped using DBSCAN, with TCRdist sequence similarity added in when clustering inside HLA-allele-positive subsets. For co-occurrence clustering, repertoires with fewer than 30,000 or more than 120,000 public chains were excluded, along with a handful of repertoires with anomalous nucleotide sharing. TCRdb limited this immuneACCESS table to in-frame rearrangements with V and J called. A share of clones is missing; checked studies link under half to unresolved V genes, and the rest is unexplained. The D gene and trimming were derived from the DNA, and the V and J assignments and clone size from that table. The sample table lists fewer than 200,000 clones, almost 75% of them with a count of one. About 5% of the sample rests with the top ten.

Of note for this clone: Its antigen is still unknown. No quality values exist for individual bases; no much larger clone is one base distant.

This clonotype was obtained from a woman between 18 and 29 years old in good health and CMV-seropositive. The V and J segments used are TRBV21-1 and TRBJ1-6; the table calls TRBD1, which could not be checked here. TRBV21-1 is a pseudogene locus. Sequencing was carried out using PBMCs. The CDR3 here reads CASSKAIQGANSPLHF. The DNA sequence follows: TGTGCCAGCAGCAAAGCTATTCAGGGGGCGAACTCACCCCTCCACTTT.